Described below is a single TCR beta chain sequence and its context. At least ten counts were recorded for this clonotype. Its antigen is currently not known. Qualities for individual bases were not recorded, and no much larger clone is one base off. The treatment or condition label corresponds to: live attenuated yellow fever vaccine strain. A standard Ficoll-Paque protocol was used to isolate PBMCs from peripheral blood. CD4 and CD8 T-cell fractions were isolated with Dynabeads CD4 and CD8 positive selection kits. TriZol was used to extract RNA from bulk PBMCs, from CD4 and CD8 fractions, and from dextramer-positive and dextramer-negative fractions. TCR cDNA was synthesized by 5'RACE template switching, through which a universal primer site and unique molecular identifiers were introduced. cDNA synthesis was primed from both the TCR alpha and TCR beta constant segments. Two PCR steps were used to amplify libraries, with sample barcodes and sequencing adapters being added in the second step. Sequencing of libraries was done on Illumina HiSeq 2500 (2x100 bp) or NovaSeq (2x150 bp). From the authors' description of their analysis: MIGEC handled demultiplexing of reads and collapsing into UMI consensus sequences, while MiXCR performed V(D)J alignment. Vaccine-responding clonotypes were identified with edgeR using replicate PBMC samples, with FDR below 0.01 and a log2 fold change above 5 up to day 15 being required. Bulk clonotypes were assigned CD4 or CD8 identity according to which sequenced CD4 or CD8 repertoire held them at higher abundance. The raw public data were reprocessed by TCRdb itself: fastp quality trimming at Q25, MiXCR clonotype calling, in-frame beta chains only. Merged by CDR3 protein, the rows form single entries marked with the most common genes and DNA. The V and J calls reflect TCRdb's pipeline rather than the authors' work. This sample gives some 120,000 distinct CDR3 sequences in total; 8.4% of them show up just once. Clones ranked in the top ten supply about 25% of the sample.

The CDR3 spans 12 residues, from the cysteine through the phenylalanine. Left in the record is the CDR3 DNA by itself, 36 bases read in frame from the first base. This sample was included in a study of T cells after yellow fever vaccination (dated by TCRdb to 2018 to 2020). Context from the whole study: The SMART-Seq v4 Ultra Low Input RNA kit was used to prepare libraries from fractions with low cell numbers. To follow T-cell clones before and after both primary and booster YFV17D yellow fever vaccination, bulk TCR alpha and beta repertoires underwent longitudinal sequencing. Bulk PBMC replicates and cell subsets were isolated from blood drawn at multiple timepoints before and after both primary and secondary immunization. The cohort comprised two healthy male donors, one aged 18 to 29 and one aged 30 to 40 years. General findings and caveats noted by the study authors: The secondary T-cell response was found to be weaker but faster than the primary response, with a peak reached on day 5 rather than on day 15. Computational filtering was needed because FACS-sorted repertoires could contain abundant contaminating clonotypes from the bulk population. Only a couple of donors were included in the study, so the extent to which the findings can be generalized is limited. After the booster, most of the clones that had expanded following primary vaccination were detected again (approximately 95% of CD4 and around 87% of CD8), which suggests that memory was broadly maintained. A small share of clonotypes was detected in both CD4 and CD8 compartments, with the overlap likely arising from convergent recombination.

Here the sequenced sample was CD8+ T cells sorted from PBMCs, taken 45 days after the yellow fever booster vaccination. The receptor was isolated from a man in his thirties or forties who received the YFV17D yellow fever vaccine. The rearranged segments are TRBV21-1 and TRBJ1-2. TRBV21-1 is a known pseudogene. Here is the DNA: TGTGCCAGCAGTACAGGGCTTGGAGGCTACACCTTC. Translated, this is CASSTGLGGYTF.